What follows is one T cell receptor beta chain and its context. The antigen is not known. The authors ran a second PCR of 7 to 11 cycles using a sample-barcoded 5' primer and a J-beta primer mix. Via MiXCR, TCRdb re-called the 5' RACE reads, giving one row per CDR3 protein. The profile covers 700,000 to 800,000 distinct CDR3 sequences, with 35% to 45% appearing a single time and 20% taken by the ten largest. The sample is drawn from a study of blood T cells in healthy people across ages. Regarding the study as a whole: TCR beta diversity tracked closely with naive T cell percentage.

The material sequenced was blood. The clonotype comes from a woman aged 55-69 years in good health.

CDR3 loop: CATSDFRGNEPYF. Written as DNA, the CDR3 is TGTGCCACCAGTGATTTTAGGGGGAATGAGCCGTACTTC. V gene TRBV24-1 combines with J gene TRBJ2-5; a possible D gene is TRBD1 (6 bases). CDR1 and CDR2 (germline): KGHDR, SFDVKD. The germline V and J ends were trimmed by 1 base and 13 bases, with 15 bases remaining between them. The CDR3 is made up of 13 amino acids.